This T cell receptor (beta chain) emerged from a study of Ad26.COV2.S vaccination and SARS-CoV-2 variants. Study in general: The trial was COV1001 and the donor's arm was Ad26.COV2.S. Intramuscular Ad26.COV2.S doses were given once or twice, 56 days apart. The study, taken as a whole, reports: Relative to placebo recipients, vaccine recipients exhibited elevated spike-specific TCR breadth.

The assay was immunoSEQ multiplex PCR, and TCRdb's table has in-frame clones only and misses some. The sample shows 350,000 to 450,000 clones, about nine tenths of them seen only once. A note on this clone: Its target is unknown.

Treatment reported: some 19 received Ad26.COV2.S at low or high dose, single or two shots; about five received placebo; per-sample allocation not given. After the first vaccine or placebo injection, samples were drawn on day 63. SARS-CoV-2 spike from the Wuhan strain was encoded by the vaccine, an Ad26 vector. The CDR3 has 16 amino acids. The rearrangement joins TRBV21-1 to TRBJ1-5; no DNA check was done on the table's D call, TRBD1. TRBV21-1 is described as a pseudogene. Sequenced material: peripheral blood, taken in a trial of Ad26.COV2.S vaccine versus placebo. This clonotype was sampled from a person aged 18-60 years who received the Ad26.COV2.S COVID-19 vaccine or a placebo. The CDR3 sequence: CASSSLGQGAVQPQHF. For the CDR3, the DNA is TGTGCCAGCAGCAGTTTGGGACAGGGGGCCGTTCAGCCCCAGCATTTT.